The sequence of this T cell receptor beta chain was determined in a study of neurological immune-mediated disorders. V shed 4 bases and J shed 4 bases, with 17 bases lying between them. This CDR3 contains 15 residues. Germline CDR1 and CDR2: SGHKS and YYEKEE (reference sequence). Time point meaning: longitudinal time-point 2. There are many counts of this clonotype. TCRdb re-analysed the 5' RACE reads in MiXCR, keeping a single row per CDR3 protein. This sample yields some 50,000 distinct CDR3 sequences, of which about an eighth are seen a single time; 4.5% belongs to the top ten. V gene TRBV5-5 combines with J gene TRBJ2-5; the D gene could be TRBD1 or TRBD2 (5 bases each). The sample consisted of PBMCs. The origin of this receptor is a male donor with HTLV-1-associated myelopathy (HAM/TSP). This chain's CDR3 is CASSPWGPAGETQYF. CDR3 sequence (DNA): TGTGCCAGCAGCCCATGGGGCCCCGCGGGAGAGACCCAGTACTTC.